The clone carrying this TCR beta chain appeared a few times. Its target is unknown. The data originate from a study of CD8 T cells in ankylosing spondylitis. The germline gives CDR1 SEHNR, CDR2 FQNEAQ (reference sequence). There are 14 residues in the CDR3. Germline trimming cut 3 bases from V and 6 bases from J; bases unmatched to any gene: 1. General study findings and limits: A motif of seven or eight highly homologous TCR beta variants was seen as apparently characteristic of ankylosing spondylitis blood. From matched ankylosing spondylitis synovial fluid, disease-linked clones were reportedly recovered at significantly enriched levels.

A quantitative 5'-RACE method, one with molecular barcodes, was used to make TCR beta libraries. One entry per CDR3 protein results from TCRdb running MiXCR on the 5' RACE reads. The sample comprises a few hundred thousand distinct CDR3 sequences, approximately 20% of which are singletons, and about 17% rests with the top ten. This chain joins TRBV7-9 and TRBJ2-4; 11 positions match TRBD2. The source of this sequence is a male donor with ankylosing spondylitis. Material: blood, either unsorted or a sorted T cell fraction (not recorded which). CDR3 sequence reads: CASSFGTSGNIQYF. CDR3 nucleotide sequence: TGTGCCAGCAGCTTCGGGACTAGCGGAAACATTCAGTACTTC.